These 29 T cell receptor beta chains originate from one sample sequenced in a study of blood T cells in healthy people across ages. Combining a sample-barcoded 5' primer with a J-beta primer mix, a second PCR ran for about 7 to 11 cycles. TCRdb re-analysed the 5' RACE reads in MiXCR, keeping a single row per CDR3 protein. The sample yields some 850,000 distinct CDR3 sequences, roughly 25% seen once. The same data also went into a second study, on T cells of mothers and their children.

Sequenced: blood. Source of these receptors: a boy younger than 18 in good health.

This chain connects TRBV5-1 to TRBJ2-3; tentative D call: TRBD2 (5 bases). The CDR3 runs to 16 residues. The ends were cut back, 4 bases at V and 2 bases at J, with 17 bases in the middle. CDR1 is SGHRS and CDR2 is YFSETQ in the germline V gene. DNA of the CDR3: TGCGCCAGCAGCCCAACGCCCCAGCGGTCCACAGATACGCAGTATTTT. Translated: CASSPTPQRSTDTQYF.

In this sample, this clonotype turned up a few times. CDR3 residues: CASSLASGGPQRTQYF. The CDR3 DNA is TGTGCCAGCAGCTTAGCCAGCGGGGGACCTCAGAGAACCCAGTACTTC. The chain uses TRBV7-9 and TRBJ2-5; the match to TRBD2 covers 8 bases. J was trimmed by 8 bases and V by 0 bases; bases with no gene match: 11. Germline values: CDR1 SEHNR, CDR2 FQNEAQ (reference sequence). This CDR3 has 16 residues.

This clonotype turned up a few times. The chain employs TRBV28 and TRBJ2-3, with no clear D. In germline, CDR1 is MDHEN, CDR2 SYDVKM. The CDR3 is 13 residues long. Deletions cut 10 bases from V and 0 bases from J, with 11 bases between. This chain's CDR3 is CATLPRSTDTQYF. For the CDR3, the DNA is TGTGCCACCCTCCCCAGGAGCACAGATACGCAGTATTTT.

V and J are TRBV9 and TRBJ1-6; D possibly corresponds to TRBD1 (6 bases). This CDR3 is 16 amino acids long. V lost 3 bases, J lost 10 bases, and 20 bases lay in between. Germline V gives CDR1 SGDLS, CDR2 YYNGEE. The CDR3 coding sequence is TGTGCCAGCAGCGAGGGATGGGGGGCAGCGGGCTCACCCCTCCACTTT. It yields the protein CASSEGWGAAGSPLHF.

This clonotype was found a few times. The chain links TRBV10-3 to TRBJ1-2; 8 bases line up with TRBD1. CDR1 is ENHRY and CDR2 is SYGVKD in the germline V gene. V dropped 7 bases and J dropped 1; count of bases not matched to a gene: 11. The CDR3 loop spans 16 amino acids. In DNA, the CDR3 is TGTGCCATCACCCATCCGACAGGGGATCTTAACTATGGCTACACCTTC. Encoded protein: CAITHPTGDLNYGYTF.

This clonotype turned up a few times. The V call is TRBV24-1, the J call TRBJ2-5, with TRBD1 matching 7 bases. J gave up 2 bases and V 5 bases, and 7 bases lay outside the gene matches. CDR3 length: 15 amino acids. CDR1 is KGHDR, CDR2 SFDVKD, per germline. CDR3 DNA: TGTGCCACCAGTGTAAACAGGGGCCCTCAAGAGACCCAGTACTTC. Its translation is CATSVNRGPQETQYF.

This clonotype was counted between two and nine times. This chain joins TRBV7-2 and TRBJ1-1, with a possible D match to TRBD1 (6 bases). This CDR3 comprises 14 residues. Trimming took 7 bases from V and 1 from J, leaving 13 bases between them. CDR1 is SGHTA and CDR2 is FQGNSA in the germline V gene. The CDR3 sequence: CASTRTARNTEAFF. The CDR3 nucleotides are TGTGCCAGCACCCGGACAGCCAGGAACACTGAAGCTTTCTTT.

This clonotype was recorded a few times. The genes are TRBV7-9 and TRBJ1-3, with D unclear. Per germline, CDR1 SEHNR and CDR2 FQNEAQ (reference sequence). This CDR3 is built from 15 residues. The V end lost 4 bases, the J end lost 0 bases, and 10 bases lay between the germline ends. CDR3 amino acids: CASSSDWTSGNTIYF. CDR3 coding DNA: TGTGCCAGCAGCTCCGACTGGACCTCTGGAAACACCATATATTTT.

The chain uses TRBV15 and TRBJ2-3, with 7 bases matching TRBD1. This CDR3 region has 18 residues. V was pared by 1 base and J by 4 bases, with 14 bases of the junction left unmatched. The germline V gene encodes CDR1 LNHNV and CDR2 YYDKDF (reference sequence). The CDR3 DNA reads as TGTGCCACCAGCAGAGGACTTTCCTTTGACAGGGCGGCAGATACGCAGTATTTT. Translating it yields CATSRGLSFDRAADTQYF.

This chain joins TRBV15 and TRBJ2-1, with 7 bases that match TRBD2. The CDR3 length is 14 residues. V lost 0 bases and J lost 8; bases outside the gene matches: 4. Germline values: CDR1 LNHNV, CDR2 YYDKDF (reference sequence). Here the CDR3 reads CATSRDWTRDEQFF. The DNA of the CDR3 is TGTGCCACCAGCAGAGACTGGACTAGGGATGAGCAGTTCTTC.

Many counts were recorded for this clonotype. One end of the junction is discordant with germline, which a read error may explain. The rearrangement uses TRBV5-1 and TRBJ2-5; D gene ambiguous. The CDR3 length is 13 residues. Germline loops: CDR1 SGHRS, CDR2 YFSETQ. CDR3: CASSLEVQETQYF. Written as DNA, the CDR3 is TGTGCCAGCAGCTTAGAGGTCCAAGAGACCCAGTACTTC.

V is TRBV15 and J is TRBJ2-4; D remains unclear. V was pared by 0 bases and J by 2 bases, with 2 bases between. Germline assignment: CDR1 LNHNV and CDR2 YYDKDF (reference sequence). CDR3 length: 13 residues. CDR3 coding DNA: TGTGCCACCAGCAGAGATCCCAAAAACATTCAGTACTTC. Amino acid sequence: CATSRDPKNIQYF. Full variable domain (missing parts from reference TRBV15 and TRBJ2-4): DAMVIQNPRYQVTQFGKPVTLSCSQTLNHNVMYWYQQKSSQAPKLLFHYYDKDFNNEADTPDNFQSRRPNTSFCFLDIRSPGLGDTAMYLCATSRDPKNIQYFGAGTRLSVL.

This chain links TRBV20-1 with TRBJ1-1; D not certain. Germline V gene data show CDR1 as DFQATT and CDR2 as SNEGSKA (reference sequence). V was cut by 3 bases and J by 7 bases, with 15 bases left in between. CDR3 size: 13 residues. CDR3 DNA: TGCAGTGCTAGCAAGGGAGCGGTGGTTGAAGCTTTCTTT. Translation gives CSASKGAVVEAFF.

In this sample, this clonotype turned up a few times. The genes are TRBV5-6 and TRBJ2-7; D may correspond to TRBD1 or TRBD2 (5 bases each). Germline values: CDR1 SGHDT, CDR2 YYEEEE. The V end lost 0 bases, the J end lost 3 bases, and 10 bases lay between the germline ends. CDR3 size: 14 residues. The CDR3 protein is CASSLVRGFYEQYF. The CDR3 DNA sequence: TGTGCCAGCAGCTTGGTGAGGGGCTTCTACGAGCAGTACTTC.

The table lists this clonotype with many counts. This chain links TRBV20-1 with TRBJ2-5; TRBD1 matches 8 bases. CDR1 and CDR2 (germline): DFQATT, SNEGSKA (reference sequence). V shed 6 bases and J 2 bases; nucleotides not matched to a gene: 5. The CDR3 runs 13 residues. CDR3 loop: CSAQDRDQETQYF. In DNA, the CDR3 is TGCAGTGCCCAGGACAGGGATCAAGAGACCCAGTACTTC.

The CDR3 sequence is CASREESSTDTQYF. DNA for the CDR3: TGCGCCAGCAGAGAAGAGTCTAGCACAGATACGCAGTATTTT. This chain connects TRBV5-1 to TRBJ2-3; D is ambiguous. V gave up 5 bases and J gave up 0 bases, with 10 bases separating them. Germline V gene sequence: CDR1 SGHRS, CDR2 YFSETQ. CDR3 length equals 14 residues.

This clonotype was seen only a few times. The chain uses TRBV20-1 and TRBJ2-7, with 8 nucleotides matching TRBD1. This CDR3 has 15 residues. Germline CDR1 DFQATT, CDR2 SNEGSKA (reference sequence). J was trimmed by 0 bases and V by 0 bases; bases with no gene match: 4. DNA for the CDR3: TGCAGTGCTAGAGATAGGACAGGGAGCTCCTACGAGCAGTACTTC. It codes for CSARDRTGSSYEQYF.

This clonotype was seen more than once but under ten times. V usage is TRBV5-1 and J usage is TRBJ2-5, with a weak D call TRBD2 (6 bases). The germline V gene encodes CDR1 SGHRS and CDR2 YFSETQ. The CDR3 has 14 residues. Trimming cost V 3 bases and J 5 bases, with 14 bases left between them. Here the CDR3 reads CASSSEAGKETQYF. CDR3 nucleotides: TGCGCCAGCAGCTCGGAGGCGGGGAAGGAGACCCAGTACTTC.

This rearrangement joins TRBV29-1 to TRBJ2-5; 9 nucleotides match TRBD1. The J call is doubtful: the DNA matches TRBJ2-1 better. CDR1 is SQVTM, CDR2 ANQGSEA, per germline. This CDR3 contains 16 residues. This chain's CDR3 is CSAPPPSGQGVNEQFF. CDR3 DNA sequence: TGCAGCGCTCCCCCTCCTTCGGGACAGGGTGTCAATGAGCAGTTCTTC.

The gene calls are TRBV30 and TRBJ1-5; the D is unclear. V was clipped by 2 bases and J by 1 base, with 9 bases between them. There are 14 residues in the CDR3. Germline-derived CDR1 and CDR2 are GTSNPN and SVGIG (reference sequence). CDR3 sequence (DNA): TGTGCCTGGAGTATGGCGGGGAGCAATCAGCCCCAGCATTTT. Residues: CAWSMAGSNQPQHF.

This clonotype was seen a handful of times. The rearrangement links TRBV7-9 to TRBJ1-2; D call uncertain. Trimming took 5 bases from V and 5 from J, leaving 21 bases between them. Germline values: CDR1 SEHNR, CDR2 FQNEAQ (reference sequence). This CDR3 is 16 amino acids long. The CDR3 DNA reads TGTGCCAGCAGCCGGGAGCGCGGCAGAGGCCTTTATGGCTACACCTTC. It is translated as CASSRERGRGLYGYTF.

The rearrangement uses TRBV5-1 and TRBJ1-1; D remains unclear. CDR1 and CDR2 (germline): SGHRS, YFSETQ. The CDR3 is made up of 14 amino acids. V lost 0 bases, J lost 6 bases, and 12 bases lay in between. The CDR3 protein is CASSLVPEQAEAFF. The CDR3 DNA sequence: TGCGCCAGCAGCTTGGTTCCTGAGCAAGCTGAAGCTTTCTTT.

In DNA form, the CDR3 reads TGTGCCAGCAGCTCGGACAGGGCGCCAAGGGAAAAACTGTTTTTT. This gives the protein CASSSDRAPREKLFF. The gene calls are TRBV13 and TRBJ1-4; 8 nucleotides match TRBD1. Germline values: CDR1 PRHDT, CDR2 FYEKMQ (reference sequence). J gave up 8 bases and V 4 bases, and 9 bases lay outside the gene matches. The CDR3 extends over 15 amino acids.

This clonotype has just a few counts. The chain is built from TRBV29-1 and TRBJ1-2; D possibly corresponds to TRBD1 (6 bases). The V gene's germline CDR1 is SQVTM and CDR2 ANQGSEA. Between the trimmed V and J ends, which lost 5 bases and 0 bases, there was a span of 13 bases. The CDR3 spans 14 residues. The CDR3 DNA reads as TGCAGCGTTTTCCGGGACACAGCTAACTATGGCTACACCTTC. It is translated as CSVFRDTANYGYTF. Looking up the rest from reference TRBV29-1 and TRBJ1-2 gives the full variable domain: SAVISQKPSRDICQRGTSLTIQCQVDSQVTMMFWYRQQPGQSLTLIATANQGSEATYESGFVIDKFPISRPNLTFSTLTVSNMSPEDSSIYLCSVFRDTANYGYTFGSGTRLTVV.

This chain links TRBV4-1 with TRBJ2-7; 9 bases match TRBD2. The CDR3 is 16 residues long. CDR1 and CDR2 from the germline V gene are MGHRA and YSYEKL. J was trimmed by 3 bases and V by 1 base; bases with no gene match: 7. CDR3 sequence: CASSQAPSGGNYEQYF. The CDR3 DNA reads as TGCGCCAGCAGCCAAGCACCAAGCGGGGGGAACTACGAGCAGTACTTC.

V gene TRBV10-3 combines with J gene TRBJ2-7, with a tentative D call TRBD1 (5 bases). Per germline, CDR1 ENHRY and CDR2 SYGVKD. V was trimmed by 2 bases and J by 5 bases, leaving 13 bases between them. The CDR3 sequence is 14 residues long. The CDR3 DNA is TGTGCCATCAGTGAGGGACAACAATTAGACGAGCAGTACTTC. The encoded protein is CAISEGQQLDEQYF.

V usage is TRBV7-9 and J usage is TRBJ2-7, with D possibly being TRBD2 (5 bases). The CDR3 length is 15 residues. V was clipped by 0 bases and J by 6 bases, with 15 bases between them. Germline loops: CDR1 SEHNR, CDR2 FQNEAQ (reference sequence). The CDR3 DNA follows: TGTGCCAGCAGCTTAGCGGGTTCGAGGGTGTTCGAGCAGTACTTC. Translating it yields CASSLAGSRVFEQYF. Full variable domain (missing parts from reference TRBV7-9 and TRBJ2-7): DTGVSQNPRHKITKRGQNVTFRCDPISEHNRLYWYRQTLGQGPEFLTYFQNEAQLEKSRLLSDRFSAERPKGSFSTLEIQRTEQGDSAMYLCASSLAGSRVFEQYFGPGTRLTVT.

J is TRBJ1-1 and V is TRBV2; D gene ambiguous. V was cut by 4 bases and J by 0 bases, with 6 bases left in between. Germline V gene lookup returns CDR1 SNHLY and CDR2 FYNNEI. This CDR3 region has 13 residues. CDR3 loop: CASSGEVNTEAFF. CDR3 in DNA: TGTGCCAGCAGTGGGGAGGTGAACACTGAAGCTTTCTTT. The full variable domain, rest sourced from reference TRBV2 and TRBJ1-1, is EPEVTQTPSHQVTQMGQEVILRCVPISNHLYFYWYRQILGQKVEFLVSFYNNEISEKSEIFDDQFSVERPDGSNFTLKIRSTKLEDSAMYFCASSGEVNTEAFFGQGTRLTVV.

V usage is TRBV7-9 and J usage is TRBJ1-5; D is ambiguous. The CDR3 contains 12 residues. V was clipped by 2 bases and J by 13 bases, with 12 bases between them. Germline assignment: CDR1 SEHNR and CDR2 FQNEAQ (reference sequence). The CDR3 loop is CASSLNESPQHF. CDR3 coding DNA: TGTGCCAGCAGCTTAAACGAGAGTCCTCAGCATTTT. Supplemented by reference TRBV7-9 and TRBJ1-5, the full variable domain reads DTGVSQNPRHKITKRGQNVTFRCDPISEHNRLYWYRQTLGQGPEFLTYFQNEAQLEKSRLLSDRFSAERPKGSFSTLEIQRTEQGDSAMYLCASSLNESPQHFGDGTRLSIL.